One and the same sample provided the 3 T cell receptor beta chains below, sequenced in a study of cytomegalovirus exposure and HLA in healthy donors. Primers: 60 Vbeta forward and 13 Jbeta reverse. Clones were read by immunoSEQ multiplex PCR, and TCRdb kept only the in-frame ones, dropping some. The sample table includes around 76,000 clones. The sequenced sample was PBMCs. The origin of the receptors is a man aged 40-49 years in good health and CMV-seronegative.

This chain links TRBV6-1 with TRBJ1-2; possible D gene TRBD1, 6 bases. The V end lost 8 bases, the J end lost 2 bases, and 12 bases lay between the germline ends. The CDR3 runs to 13 residues. CDR1 MNHNS and CDR2 SASEGT come from the germline V gene. For the CDR3, the DNA is TGTGCCAGCGGCCACAGGGAAAACTATGGCTACACCTTC. Its translation is CASGHRENYGYTF.

J is TRBJ1-4 and V is TRBV30; maybe TRBD1 (5 bases). The CDR3 has 12 amino acids. The germline gives CDR1 GTSNPN, CDR2 SVGIG (reference sequence). The germline V and J ends were trimmed by 5 bases and 7 bases, with 11 bases remaining between them. The CDR3 coding sequence is TGTGCCTGGCAGGGAGGGACTGAAAAACTGTTTTTT. Its protein product is CAWQGGTEKLFF.

The chain links TRBV27 to TRBJ2-7; 12 nucleotides align to TRBD2. Germline CDR1 reads MNHEY; CDR2 reads SMNVEV (reference sequence). V trimming: 6 bases; J trimming: 5 bases; junction bases outside the gene matches: 14. This CDR3 is 17 amino acids long. The CDR3 loop reads CASSRIITSGRPHEQYF. The CDR3 nucleotides read TGTGCCAGCAGCAGAATCATTACTAGCGGGAGGCCCCACGAGCAGTACTTC.